Below are 13 T cell receptor beta chains sequenced from a single sample in a study of blood T cell repertoires in COVID-19. The table came from immunoSEQ multiplex PCR; TCRdb's copy has only in-frame clones and leaves some out. The data show some 280,000 clones, with about 82% seen just once and 4.1% held by the top ten. Sequenced sample: peripheral blood. The receptors were gathered from a woman aged 45-59 years with active or convalescent COVID-19.

V gene TRBV2 combines with J gene TRBJ2-2, with 7 bases identical to TRBD1. CDR1 and CDR2 from the germline V gene are SNHLY and FYNNEI. The ends lost 4 bases at V and 1 base at J; junction bases unmatched: 6. CDR3 size: 16 residues. The CDR3 DNA follows: TGTGCCAGCAGTGGATCAAGACAGGGGAACACCGGGGAGCTGTTTTTT. Translation: CASSGSRQGNTGELFF. The variable domain in full, with the rest retrieved from reference TRBV2 and TRBJ2-2, is EPEVTQTPSHQVTQMGQEVILRCVPISNHLYFYWYRQILGQKVEFLVSFYNNEISEKSEIFDDQFSVERPDGSNFTLKIRSTKLEDSAMYFCASSGSRQGNTGELFFGEGSRLTVL.

The V gene is TRBV29-1, the J gene TRBJ1-1; no clear D gene. From germline, CDR1 is SQVTM and CDR2 ANQGSEA. Trimming pared 8 bases from V and 5 bases from J, leaving 21 bases between. The CDR3 is made up of 14 amino acids. DNA of the CDR3: TGCAGCACGGGATCGGGAAGGATAAGAACTGAAGCTTTCTTT. Amino acid sequence: CSTGSGRIRTEAFF.

The gene calls are TRBV28 and TRBJ1-6; D is undetermined. Trimming shortened V by 3 bases and J by 7 bases, and 16 bases separated the two germline ends. Per the germline V gene, CDR1 is MDHEN and CDR2 is SYDVKM. The CDR3 runs 16 residues. CDR3 sequence: CASSFLGTAGNSPLHF. The CDR3 nucleotides read TGTGCCAGCAGTTTTTTGGGCACGGCGGGGAATTCACCCCTCCACTTT.

The chain joins TRBV28 to TRBJ1-1; D is ambiguous. CDR1 MDHEN and CDR2 SYDVKM come from the germline V gene. The ends were cut back, 1 base at V and 1 base at J, with 4 bases in the middle. This CDR3 is 13 amino acids long. CDR3: CASSLLQNTEAFF. CDR3 in DNA: TGTGCCAGCAGTTTATTACAGAACACTGAAGCTTTCTTT.

This chain joins TRBV4-2 and TRBJ1-5, with a weak D call TRBD1 (5 bases). The CDR3 is 15 residues long. Trimming pared 4 bases from V and 1 base from J, leaving 11 bases between. CDR1 and CDR2 from the germline V gene are LGHNA and YNFKEQ. The CDR3 loop is CASSPSRASNQPQHF. The CDR3 DNA reads as TGTGCCAGCAGCCCAAGCAGGGCGAGCAATCAGCCCCAGCATTTT.

The chain joins TRBV18 to TRBJ2-1; a possible D gene is TRBD2 (5 bases). Germline V CDR1 and CDR2: KGHSH, LQKENI. With 4 bases removed from V and 0 bases from J, the gap between germline ends came to 10 bases. The CDR3 spans 15 residues. CDR3 region: CASSLVGSSYNEQFF. In DNA form, the CDR3 reads TGTGCCAGCTCACTCGTGGGGAGCTCCTACAATGAGCAGTTCTTC.

This clone appeared a single time. This rearrangement joins TRBV6-5 to TRBJ2-1; weak D call: TRBD2 (6 bases). The germline V gene encodes CDR1 MNHEY and CDR2 SVGAGI. The CDR3 consists of 15 residues. Trimming shortened V by 6 bases and J by 7 bases, and 19 bases separated the two germline ends. The DNA of the CDR3 is TGTGCCAGCAGGGGACTTTCTCTACTACAAAATGAGCAGTTCTTC. Its protein product is CASRGLSLLQNEQFF.

This clone is a singleton in its sample. The J gene is TRBJ2-1, the V gene TRBV2, with 8 bases that match TRBD1. Germline trimming cut 5 bases from V and 7 bases from J; bases unmatched to any gene: 10. CDR1 and CDR2 (germline): SNHLY, FYNNEI. CDR3 size: 15 residues. In nucleotides, the CDR3 is TGTGCCAGCAGTCGACAGGGGCGGATGTCAAATGAGCAGTTCTTC. It specifies CASSRQGRMSNEQFF. The whole variable domain, remainder taken from reference TRBV2 and TRBJ2-1, is EPEVTQTPSHQVTQMGQEVILRCVPISNHLYFYWYRQILGQKVEFLVSFYNNEISEKSEIFDDQFSVERPDGSNFTLKIRSTKLEDSAMYFCASSRQGRMSNEQFFGPGTRLTVL.

The chain links TRBV15 to TRBJ1-4; D remains ambiguous. The ends were cut back, 5 bases at V and 3 bases at J, with 16 bases in the middle. The CDR3 runs 16 residues. Germline V gives CDR1 LNHNV, CDR2 YYDKDF (reference sequence). The CDR3 DNA is TGTGCCACCAGCGCGAGAACCCGTTCCTCTAATGAAAAACTGTTTTTT. It is translated as CATSARTRSSNEKLFF.

The J gene is TRBJ1-6, the V gene TRBV11-2; D remains unclear. Germline V gene lookup returns CDR1 SGHAT and CDR2 FQNNGV. The CDR3 totals 13 residues. Trimming took off 5 bases at V and 3 bases at J, with 5 bases between the two ends. CDR3 protein: CASSELYNSPLHF. CDR3 in DNA: TGTGCCAGCAGCGAGCTCTATAATTCACCCCTCCACTTT.

The V call is TRBV19, the J call TRBJ2-6, with D tentatively TRBD1 (5 bases). This CDR3 is built from 16 residues. Trimming removed 4 bases at V and 4 bases at J, with 14 bases between. Germline values: CDR1 LNHDA, CDR2 SQIVND (reference sequence). The CDR3 here is CASSRPTARGANVLTF. The CDR3 DNA follows: TGTGCCAGTAGTAGACCGACAGCGAGAGGGGCCAACGTCCTGACTTTC.

This clone was detected once. The DNA of the CDR3 is TGCGCCAGCAGCCCGCGAGCCGGACTAAACAATGAGCAGTTCTTC. Protein product: CASSPRAGLNNEQFF. The gene calls are TRBV5-1 and TRBJ2-1, with TRBD2 as a possible D gene (6 bases). Trimming took 4 bases from V and 5 from J, leaving 16 bases between them. Germline V gene lookup returns CDR1 SGHRS and CDR2 YFSETQ. The CDR3 sequence is 15 residues long. The variable domain in full, with the rest retrieved from reference TRBV5-1 and TRBJ2-1, is KAGVTQTPRYLIKTRGQQVTLSCSPISGHRSVSWYQQTPGQGLQFLFEYFSETQRNKGNFPGRFSGRQFSNSRSEMNVSTLELGDSALYLCASSPRAGLNNEQFFGPGTRLTVL.

In its sample, this clone was seen once. V is TRBV15 and J is TRBJ2-1; 10 bases are a match to TRBD1. Per the germline V gene, CDR1 is LNHNV and CDR2 is YYDKDF (reference sequence). V was clipped by 2 bases and J by 3 bases; unmatched bases: 4. The CDR3 extends over 16 amino acids. Here the CDR3 reads CATSRRGQGVYNEQFF. CDR3 in DNA: TGTGCCACCAGCAGACGCGGACAGGGGGTCTACAATGAGCAGTTCTTC.